Listed here are 20 T cell receptor beta chains from one sample, sequenced in a study of blood T cell repertoires in COVID-19. The table came from immunoSEQ multiplex PCR; TCRdb's copy has only in-frame clones and leaves some out. This sample has roughly 65,000 clones; over 85% occur once, and the top ten carry approximately 2.9%. The sample consisted of peripheral blood. The receptor set was obtained from a man in his 70s with active COVID-19.

The chain employs TRBV4-3 and TRBJ1-1; no reliable D call. The germline gives CDR1 LGHNA, CDR2 YSLEER. This CDR3 is 13 amino acids long. V gave up 0 bases and J gave up 7 bases, with 9 bases separating them. CDR3 protein: CASSQDGGGEAFF. The CDR3 coding sequence is TGCGCCAGCAGCCAAGATGGTGGCGGTGAAGCTTTCTTT.

The V call is TRBV5-1, the J call TRBJ2-1; 8 bases fit TRBD1. The junction had 11 bases not matched to a gene; V was cut back by 4 bases and J by 8 bases. Germline V gene sequence: CDR1 SGHRS, CDR2 YFSETQ. CDR3 length: 15 amino acids. The CDR3 sequence is CASSPGQGRVHEQFF. CDR3 DNA: TGCGCCAGCAGCCCTGGACAGGGAAGAGTCCATGAGCAGTTCTTC. Using reference TRBV5-1 and TRBJ2-1 for the parts outside the CDR3, the full variable domain is KAGVTQTPRYLIKTRGQQVTLSCSPISGHRSVSWYQQTPGQGLQFLFEYFSETQRNKGNFPGRFSGRQFSNSRSEMNVSTLELGDSALYLCASSPGQGRVHEQFFGPGTRLTVL.

This clone was counted between two and nine times. This CDR3 reads CASSLNRQGEAFF. The CDR3 DNA is TGTGCCAGCAGCTTAAACCGACAGGGGGAAGCTTTCTTT. The chain is built from TRBV11-3 and TRBJ1-1; 8 positions agree with TRBD1. Germline V gene lookup returns CDR1 SGHNT and CDR2 YENEEA. CDR3 length: 13 amino acids. The V gene end was trimmed by 2 bases and the J gene end by 8 bases; junction bases not matched to a gene: 4. The complete variable domain, with remaining parts taken from reference TRBV11-3 and TRBJ1-1, reads EAGVVQSPRYKIIEKKQPVAFWCNPISGHNTLYWYLQNLGQGPELLIRYENEEAVDDSQLPKDRFSAERLKGVDSTLKIQPAELGDSAVYLCASSLNRQGEAFFGQGTRLTVV.

The chain couples TRBV6-5 to TRBJ2-3, with 11 bases aligning to TRBD1. The CDR3 covers 15 residues. From germline, CDR1 is MNHEY and CDR2 SVGAGI. The V segment lost 6 bases and the J segment 1 base; nucleotides outside the gene matches: 3. The CDR3 DNA is TGTGCCAGCAGCGCGGACAGGGGGCGCACAGATACGCAGTATTTT. This codes for CASSADRGRTDTQYF.

The chain employs TRBV24-1 and TRBJ2-3, with D possibly being TRBD1 (5 bases). Trimming removed 0 bases at V and 0 bases at J, with 18 bases between. Germline loops: CDR1 KGHDR, CDR2 SFDVKD. The CDR3 covers 19 residues. This CDR3 reads CATSDLPPPQDTSTDTQYF. The CDR3 bases are TGTGCCACCAGTGATTTGCCTCCCCCACAGGACACTAGCACAGATACGCAGTATTTT.

This chain's CDR3 is CASSESPALTGARNSPLHF. CDR3 in DNA: TGTGCCAGCAGTGAATCCCCAGCCCTTACAGGGGCGAGGAATTCACCCCTCCACTTT. The V gene is TRBV6-1, the J gene TRBJ1-6; TRBD1 agrees at 7 bases. CDR3 length: 19 amino acids. Germline V gene data show CDR1 as MNHNS and CDR2 as SASEGT. The junction had 17 bases not matched to a gene; V was cut back by 2 bases and J by 7 bases.

This chain connects TRBV9 to TRBJ1-2; D may be TRBD1 (6 bases). The CDR3 extends over 16 amino acids. Looked up from germline, CDR1 is SGDLS and CDR2 is YYNGEE. The V end lost 0 bases, the J end lost 8 bases, and 20 bases lay between the germline ends. The CDR3: CASSVAPATGNGGYTF. The CDR3 coding sequence is TGTGCCAGCAGCGTAGCCCCCGCGACAGGTAATGGGGGCTACACCTTC.

The table lists this clone with a count of one. This chain joins TRBV28 and TRBJ1-2; D ambiguous. Trimming pared 4 bases from V and 4 bases from J, leaving 31 bases between. The germline V gene encodes CDR1 MDHEN and CDR2 SYDVKM. The CDR3 totals 20 residues. For the CDR3, the DNA is TGTGCCAGCAGTTCTCAAATCGGGAACCCGAGTAGAGGAGGGCGCTATGGCTACACCTTC. This codes for CASSSQIGNPSRGGRYGYTF.

The V call is TRBV7-9, the J call TRBJ1-5; unclear D gene. Deletions cut 4 bases from V and 3 bases from J, with 13 bases between. Germline CDR1 reads SEHNR; CDR2 reads FQNEAQ (reference sequence). The CDR3 contains 15 residues. The CDR3 loop is CASSSSRVPNQPQHF. For the CDR3, the DNA is TGTGCCAGCAGCTCCTCCCGGGTCCCCAATCAGCCCCAGCATTTT.

The chain couples TRBV2 to TRBJ2-7; 7 bases map to TRBD1. This CDR3 has 14 residues. Trimming at V came to 6 bases and at J to 0 bases, leaving 5 bases not matched to a gene. The germline gives CDR1 SNHLY, CDR2 FYNNEI. The CDR3 nucleotides are TGTGCCAGCAGGACAGGGTCCCTCTCCTACGAGCAGTACGTC. Protein product: CASRTGSLSYEQYV.

The J gene is TRBJ2-3, the V gene TRBV9, with 7 nucleotides matching TRBD2. CDR1 and CDR2 from the germline V gene are SGDLS and YYNGEE. This CDR3 contains 15 residues. J lost 0 bases, V lost 4 bases, and 5 bases had no gene match. The CDR3 protein is CASSPTTSSTDTQYF. In nucleotides, the CDR3 is TGTGCCAGCAGCCCTACGACTAGCAGCACAGATACGCAGTATTTT. Together with reference TRBV9 and TRBJ2-3, the CDR3 gives the full variable domain: DSGVTQTPKHLITATGQRVTLRCSPRSGDLSVYWYQQSLDQGLQFLIQYYNGEERAKGNILERFSAQQFPDLHSELNLSSLELGDSALYFCASSPTTSSTDTQYFGPGTRLTVL.

The chain has TRBV6-4 and TRBJ2-3; D gene unclear. V lost 5 bases and J 0 bases, leaving 9 bases between the germline ends. The CDR3 consists of 14 residues. The germline V gene encodes CDR1 MRHNA and CDR2 SNTAGT. The CDR3 loop reads CASSPLPSTDTQYF. CDR3 sequence (DNA): TGTGCCAGCAGTCCCCTACCTAGCACAGATACGCAGTATTTT.

The V and J genes are TRBV5-1 and TRBJ2-1; D possibly corresponds to TRBD1 (5 bases). V was trimmed by 4 bases and J by 6 bases, leaving 17 bases between them. Germline CDR1 and CDR2: SGHRS and YFSETQ. The CDR3 runs 15 residues. The CDR3 DNA reads as TGCGCCAGCAGCGCGGACATTATAGGGGTCAATGAGCAGTTCTTC. Protein product: CASSADIIGVNEQFF.

The chain couples TRBV7-9 to TRBJ2-3, with 9 bases identical to TRBD2. With 1 base clipped from V and 4 bases from J, the junction kept 3 bases outside the gene matches. Germline V gene sequence: CDR1 SEHNR, CDR2 FQNEAQ (reference sequence). There are 15 residues in the CDR3. The CDR3 protein is CASSLEGGGADTQYF. CDR3 sequence (DNA): TGTGCCAGCAGCTTAGAGGGCGGGGGGGCAGATACGCAGTATTTT.

The J gene is TRBJ2-7, the V gene TRBV5-6, with a tentative D call TRBD1 (5 bases). The germline V gene encodes CDR1 SGHDT and CDR2 YYEEEE. This CDR3 is built from 13 residues. With 1 base removed from V and 6 bases from J, the gap between germline ends came to 11 bases. The CDR3 nucleotides are TGTGCCAGCAGCTTGACCAGGGTATCCGAGCAGTACGTC. This sequence encodes CASSLTRVSEQYV.

This clone was picked up one time. The rearrangement links TRBV7-9 to TRBJ2-5; a possible D gene is TRBD1 (6 bases). Germline V CDR1 and CDR2: SEHNR, FQNEAQ (reference sequence). Trimming took off 2 bases at V and 5 bases at J, with 9 bases between the two ends. The CDR3 is 13 amino acids. CDR3 amino acids: CASSLPGEETQYF. CDR3 DNA: TGTGCCAGCAGCTTACCAGGGGAGGAGACCCAGTACTTC.

The V and J genes are TRBV11-2 and TRBJ2-2; 11 bases align to TRBD2. CDR1 is SGHAT and CDR2 is FQNNGV in the germline V gene. CDR3 length: 16 residues. Unmatched junction bases numbered 7, after V lost 3 bases and J lost 7 bases. The CDR3 here is CASSFSGGANGGELFF. The CDR3 nucleotides read TGTGCCAGCAGCTTTAGCGGGGGGGCCAACGGCGGGGAGCTGTTTTTT.

The V and J genes are TRBV10-3 and TRBJ1-5, with D possibly being TRBD1 (5 bases). The V and J ends lost 2 bases and 4 bases respectively, with 9 bases between them. Germline values: CDR1 ENHRY, CDR2 SYGVKD. This CDR3 comprises 14 residues. The CDR3 bases are TGTGCCATCAGTGAGGGCAGGGAAAATCAGCCCCAGCATTTT. Protein sequence: CAISEGRENQPQHF.

This chain links TRBV6-4 with TRBJ1-1; D might be TRBD1 (6 bases). The length of the CDR3 is 13 residues. The V end lost 4 bases, the J end lost 2 bases, and 8 bases lay between the germline ends. Per the germline V gene, CDR1 is MRHNA and CDR2 is SNTAGT. CDR3 region: CASSGTANTEAFF. The CDR3 DNA reads TGTGCCAGCAGTGGGACAGCCAACACTGAAGCTTTCTTT.

V and J are TRBV20-1 and TRBJ2-5; 8 nucleotides align to TRBD1. Germline V CDR1 and CDR2: DFQATT, SNEGSKA (reference sequence). V gave up 3 bases and J gave up 1 base; unmatched junction bases: 4. CDR3 length: 14 residues. The CDR3 bases are TGCAGTGCTAGTTACAGGGGGTTCCAAGAGACCCAGTACTTC. Its translation: CSASYRGFQETQYF.